These 23 T cell receptor beta chains originate from one sample sequenced in a study of blood T cell repertoires in COVID-19. Profiled with immunoSEQ multiplex PCR; TCRdb holds only in-frame clones, not every one. The data show 130,000 or so clones, roughly 79% seen once. Sequences were obtained from peripheral blood. These receptors were taken from a woman aged 60-70 years with active or convalescent COVID-19.

The rearrangement joins TRBV4-1 to TRBJ1-3; D is possibly TRBD1 (6 bases). This CDR3 spans 16 amino acids. V lost 1 base to trimming and J lost 0 bases, with 10 bases between them. Germline loops: CDR1 MGHRA, CDR2 YSYEKL. Here the CDR3 DNA reads TGCGCCAGCAGCCAAGTAGACAGGAGCTCTGGAAACACCATATATTTT. Residues: CASSQVDRSSGNTIYF.

The chain has TRBV28 and TRBJ1-1; D ambiguous. V dropped 8 bases and J dropped 10 bases, with 14 bases sitting between them. Germline loops: CDR1 MDHEN, CDR2 SYDVKM. CDR3 length: 11 residues. The CDR3 here is CASQRVSRAFF. CDR3 bases: TGTGCCAGCCAGCGGGTATCCAGAGCTTTCTTT.

The V gene is TRBV11-2, the J gene TRBJ2-3, with 11 bases fitting TRBD2. V trimming: 6 bases; J trimming: 4 bases; junction bases outside the gene matches: 12. CDR1 is SGHAT and CDR2 is FQNNGV in the germline V gene. This CDR3 has 17 residues. As DNA, the CDR3 is TGTGCCAGCAGTCGGGGACTAGCGGCGAGAATAGCAGATACGCAGTATTTT. Its translation is CASSRGLAARIADTQYF. Complete variable domain (other parts from reference TRBV11-2 and TRBJ2-3): EAGVAQSPRYKIIEKRQSVAFWCNPISGHATLYWYQQILGQGPKLLIQFQNNGVVDDSQLPKDRFSAERLKGVDSTLKIQPAKLEDSAVYLCASSRGLAARIADTQYFGPGTRLTVL.

The chain links TRBV4-2 to TRBJ2-4; TRBD2 matches at 8 bases. The CDR3 length is 17 residues. The junction had 6 bases not matched to a gene; V was cut back by 0 bases and J by 2 bases. CDR1 and CDR2 (germline): LGHNA, YNFKEQ. The chain's CDR3 is CASSQDGGGGSKNIQYF. DNA of the CDR3: TGTGCCAGCAGCCAAGATGGGGGCGGGGGGTCCAAAAACATTCAGTACTTC.

This rearrangement joins TRBV28 to TRBJ1-1; 7 bases match TRBD1. The trim removed 4 bases at V and 2 bases at J, leaving 13 bases unmatched. The CDR3 totals 17 residues. The germline gives CDR1 MDHEN, CDR2 SYDVKM. The CDR3 DNA follows: TGTGCCAGCAGTTCCCCCCCGAAGGGGGCGGGAAACACTGAAGCTTTCTTT. Translating it yields CASSSPPKGAGNTEAFF.

The chain uses TRBV5-1 and TRBJ2-1; 9 bases are a match to TRBD1. Trimming took 4 bases from V and 7 from J; bases not matched to a gene: 9. Germline V gives CDR1 SGHRS, CDR2 YFSETQ. This CDR3 has 15 amino acids. CDR3 sequence: CASSPQGQGKNEQFF. CDR3 bases: TGCGCCAGCAGCCCTCAGGGACAGGGAAAGAATGAGCAGTTCTTC.

In DNA, the CDR3 is TGTGCCAGCAGCTTAAGTCTGGGCCGGGGGGGAAATTCACCCCTCCACTTT. Protein product: CASSLSLGRGGNSPLHF. The gene calls are TRBV7-9 and TRBJ1-6; possibly TRBD1 for D (5 bases). This CDR3 has 17 residues. Trimming left V 2 bases short and J 7 bases short, with 18 bases between. Germline V CDR1 and CDR2: SEHNR, FQNEAQ (reference sequence).

This chain connects TRBV2 to TRBJ1-4, with D perhaps matching TRBD1 (6 bases). Germline-derived CDR1 and CDR2 are SNHLY and FYNNEI. V lost 5 bases, J lost 4 bases, and 11 bases lay in between. The CDR3 contains 14 residues. The CDR3 bases are TGTGCCAGCAGTAGCAGGGGCCTTAATGAAAAACTGTTTTTT. Its protein product is CASSSRGLNEKLFF.

The chain uses TRBV18 and TRBJ2-7; possible D gene TRBD2, 6 bases. Trimming left V 0 bases short and J 2 bases short, with 11 bases between. Germline V gene lookup returns CDR1 KGHSH and CDR2 LQKENI. CDR3 length equals 15 residues. The CDR3 reads CASSPPGGGAYEQYV. The CDR3 region has the DNA TGTGCCAGCTCACCACCGGGTGGAGGGGCCTACGAGCAGTACGTC.

CDR3 residues: CAISESTGYNSPLHF. Written as DNA, the CDR3 is TGTGCCATCAGTGAGTCGACAGGGTATAATTCACCCCTCCACTTT. V and J are TRBV10-3 and TRBJ1-6; 7 bases match TRBD1. Losses at the gene ends were 0 bases for V and 4 bases for J; bases not matched to a gene: 0. Germline assignment: CDR1 ENHRY and CDR2 SYGVKD. The CDR3 extends over 15 amino acids.

The rearrangement uses TRBV7-8 and TRBJ2-3; the D gene is possibly TRBD1 (5 bases). The germline CDR1 and CDR2 sequences are SGHVS and FQNEAQ. The CDR3 has 17 amino acids. Trimming cost V 0 bases and J 0 bases, with 13 bases left between them. CDR3 coding DNA: TGTGCCAGCAGCTTAGCAGGGGCCGCCCCAAGCACAGATACGCAGTATTTT. Translated, it gives CASSLAGAAPSTDTQYF.

This clone showed up just a few times. This rearrangement joins TRBV12-3 or TRBV12-4 to TRBJ1-6; possibly TRBD1 for D (6 bases). This CDR3 has 13 amino acids. The V end was cut by 4 bases, the J end by 9 bases, with 10 bases between. The CDR3 coding sequence is TGTGCCAGCAGTTATCAGGACAGTTCACCCCTCCACTTT. Protein: CASSYQDSSPLHF.

The chain recombines TRBV18 with TRBJ2-5; 7 bases line up with TRBD1. CDR1 is KGHSH, CDR2 LQKENI, per germline. CDR3 size: 13 residues. J was trimmed by 2 bases and V by 4 bases; bases with no gene match: 1. In DNA form, the CDR3 reads TGTGCCAGCTCACGGGGACAGCAAGAGACCCAGTACTTC. Its translation: CASSRGQQETQYF.

The chain recombines TRBV19 with TRBJ2-3; 7 positions match TRBD2. The CDR3 is made up of 15 amino acids. CDR1 and CDR2 (germline): LNHDA, SQIVND (reference sequence). J lost 0 bases, V lost 3 bases, and 3 bases had no gene match. CDR3 nucleotides: TGTGCCAGTAGTATGGCGGGGGAAAGCACAGATACGCAGTATTTT. Amino acid sequence: CASSMAGESTDTQYF.

The V call is TRBV15, the J call TRBJ1-2; D is unclear. Germline CDR1 and CDR2: LNHNV and YYDKDF (reference sequence). The CDR3 consists of 14 residues. Trimming left V 6 bases short and J 4 bases short, with 15 bases between. The CDR3 here is CATRGSRPTYGYTF. The CDR3 region has the DNA TGTGCCACCAGAGGTTCCAGGCCAACCTATGGCTACACCTTC. The variable domain in full, with the rest retrieved from reference TRBV15 and TRBJ1-2, is DAMVIQNPRYQVTQFGKPVTLSCSQTLNHNVMYWYQQKSSQAPKLLFHYYDKDFNNEADTPDNFQSRRPNTSFCFLDIRSPGLGDTAMYLCATRGSRPTYGYTFGSGTRLTVV.

This chain joins TRBV5-1 and TRBJ1-1; the D is unclear. The V gene's germline CDR1 is SGHRS and CDR2 YFSETQ. The V end was cut by 6 bases, the J end by 0 bases, with 18 bases between. This CDR3 is built from 16 residues. CDR3 sequence reads: CASTPLDGLVNTEAFF. DNA for the CDR3: TGCGCCAGCACTCCTCTCGATGGTTTAGTGAACACTGAAGCTTTCTTT.

This clone was recorded many times. V usage is TRBV2 and J usage is TRBJ1-1; perhaps TRBD1 as D (6 bases). The CDR3 spans 14 residues. V was cut by 9 bases and J by 5 bases, with 19 bases left in between. CDR1 and CDR2 from the germline V gene are SNHLY and FYNNEI. The DNA of the CDR3 is TGTGCCAGTCCTCTCGGAGGGGGGGAAACTGAAGCTTTCTTT. This gives the protein CASPLGGGETEAFF.

The chain links TRBV5-4 to TRBJ2-1; maybe TRBD2 (7 bases). V shed 4 bases and J shed 5 bases, with 13 bases lying between them. This CDR3 contains 14 residues. Germline V CDR1 and CDR2: SGHNT, YYREEE (reference sequence). The CDR3 here is CASSRGADNNEQFF. The CDR3 DNA follows: TGTGCCAGCAGCCGGGGGGCAGATAACAATGAGCAGTTCTTC.

This clone was seen a single time. The chain recombines TRBV20-1 with TRBJ1-3, with 8 bases matching TRBD1. Germline CDR1 reads DFQATT; CDR2 reads SNEGSKA (reference sequence). The V and J ends lost 6 bases and 1 base, in that order; junction bases with no gene match: 5. The CDR3 runs to 14 residues. The CDR3: CSASQGASGNTIYF. As DNA, the CDR3 is TGCAGTGCAAGTCAGGGGGCATCTGGAAACACCATATATTTT.

V and J are TRBV2 and TRBJ1-3, with D perhaps matching TRBD1 (5 bases). The V end lost 7 bases, the J end lost 4 bases, and 20 bases lay between the germline ends. Germline-derived CDR1 and CDR2 are SNHLY and FYNNEI. The CDR3 has 16 residues. Here the CDR3 reads CASTWSRVRPGNTIYF. DNA for the CDR3: TGTGCCAGCACGTGGTCCAGGGTTCGTCCCGGAAACACCATATATTTT.

CDR3 amino acids: CASSLAQASVDTQYF. The CDR3 coding sequence is TGCGCCAGCAGCTTGGCCCAGGCTAGCGTAGATACGCAGTATTTT. The genes are TRBV5-1 and TRBJ2-3; a possible D gene is TRBD2 (6 bases). The germline V gene encodes CDR1 SGHRS and CDR2 YFSETQ. The CDR3 totals 15 residues. The V end lost 0 bases, the J end lost 5 bases, and 13 bases lay between the germline ends.

This clone was seen a single time. The rearrangement links TRBV13 to TRBJ2-7; D is possibly TRBD1 (6 bases). Germline V gene sequence: CDR1 PRHDT, CDR2 FYEKMQ (reference sequence). CDR3 length: 14 amino acids. Trimming took 3 bases from V and 2 from J, leaving 11 bases between them. The CDR3 reads CASSLSNRAYEQYV. CDR3 nucleotides: TGTGCCAGCAGCTTGTCTAACAGGGCCTACGAGCAGTACGTC.

The chain uses TRBV28 and TRBJ1-2; 7 bases map to TRBD1. V lost 6 bases to trimming and J lost 5 bases; unmatched junction nucleotides: 6. CDR1 MDHEN and CDR2 SYDVKM come from the germline V gene. This CDR3 contains 13 residues. The DNA of the CDR3 is TGTGCCAGCAGATATAGACAGGGTTATGGCTACACCTTC. This gives the protein CASRYRQGYGYTF.